The clone carrying this T cell receptor beta chain was observed many times. Antigen specificity is unknown. MiXCR, run by TCRdb on the multiplex PCR reads, gives a single entry per CDR3 protein. The table records under 250,000 distinct CDR3 sequences, about 30% of them present only once. Samples came from axillary lymph nodes draining the breast cancer. This specimen comes from a study of breast tumors, draining lymph nodes, adjacent tissues. Study-level points and caveats: Tumor T cell lymph node origin was a supported hypothesis, not proven. Findings are consistent with lymph node origin and intratumoral expansion of most tumor T cells.

This CDR3 has 14 amino acids. CDR1 MNHEY and CDR2 SVGAGI come from the germline V gene. With V trimmed by 5 bases and J by 7 bases, 8 bases remained unmatched. Input material: axillary lymph node tissue. This TCR was recovered from a female donor with breast cancer. Some clones in this sample may be carry-over from other donors' samples. The chain employs TRBV6-5 and TRBJ2-7, with TRBD1 identical over 10 bases. The CDR3 sequence: CASSHGTGEGEQYF. The CDR3 DNA is TGTGCCAGCAGTCACGGGACAGGGGAGGGAGAGCAGTACTTC.